The 26 T cell receptor beta chains reported below all come from one sample, sequenced in a study of T cell responses to AZD1222 COVID-19 vaccine. Assay used: immunoSEQ multiplex PCR; TCRdb lists only in-frame clones, some missing. The sample gives 150,000 to 200,000 clones, about nine tenths of which show up once; around 1.6% is in the top ten. Here the sequenced sample was peripheral blood, taken on day 0 of AZD1222 vaccination. Source of these receptors: an adult in good health.

J is TRBJ1-5 and V is TRBV12-3 or TRBV12-4, with D unclear. The CDR3 spans 10 residues. Trimming took off 11 bases at V and 4 bases at J, with 6 bases between the two ends. The CDR3 DNA reads TGTGCCTGGGGAAATCAGCCCCAGCATTTT. Translated: CAWGNQPQHF.

This clone is a singleton in its sample. The rearrangement uses TRBV9 and TRBJ1-1, with D perhaps TRBD1 (5 bases). V was shortened by 0 bases and J by 8 bases, with 11 bases between the two germline ends. CDR1 is SGDLS and CDR2 is YYNGEE in the germline V gene. This CDR3 region has 13 residues. CDR3 sequence (DNA): TGTGCCAGCAGCGTAGATCGGGGCGGGGAAGCTTTCTTT. It encodes CASSVDRGGEAFF.

This clone has just one count. V is TRBV3-1 (or the pseudogene TRBV3-2) and J is TRBJ1-4; the match to TRBD1 covers 8 bases. CDR1 and CDR2 from the germline V gene are LGHDT and YNNKEL (reference sequence). The CDR3 is 16 residues long. V trimming: 3 bases; J trimming: 2 bases; junction bases outside the gene matches: 5. The CDR3 sequence is CASSHRQGATNEKLFF. The CDR3 bases are TGTGCCAGCAGCCACCGCCAGGGGGCCACTAATGAAAAACTGTTTTTT.

The CDR3: CASTRSSGGYTDTQYF. CDR3 in DNA: TGTGCCAGCACCCGTTCTAGCGGGGGGTATACAGATACGCAGTATTTT. The chain links TRBV9 to TRBJ2-3; 11 nucleotides line up with TRBD2. The germline gives CDR1 SGDLS, CDR2 YYNGEE. The V segment lost 6 bases and the J segment 3 bases; nucleotides outside the gene matches: 9. The CDR3 sequence is 16 residues long.

The chain combines TRBV5-1 with TRBJ2-7; D not certain. The V end was cut by 6 bases, the J end by 2 bases, with 15 bases between. Germline values: CDR1 SGHRS, CDR2 YFSETQ. This CDR3 has 14 amino acids. As DNA, the CDR3 is TGCGCCAGCACCCCGTCCCCAAATACCTACGAGCAGTACTTC. Protein product: CASTPSPNTYEQYF.

The chain employs TRBV29-1 and TRBJ2-2; D not certain. The germline V gene encodes CDR1 SQVTM and CDR2 ANQGSEA. V lost 6 bases to trimming and J lost 4 bases, with 15 bases between them. There are 14 residues in the CDR3. The CDR3 loop is CSVARSAGTGELFF. The CDR3 DNA sequence: TGCAGCGTCGCAAGGTCCGCTGGCACCGGGGAGCTGTTTTTT.

The chain couples TRBV4-2 to TRBJ2-5, with TRBD2 matching 9 bases. CDR1 and CDR2 from the germline V gene are LGHNA and YNFKEQ. The ends lost 0 bases at V and 5 bases at J; junction bases unmatched: 7. The CDR3 sequence is 16 residues long. CDR3 DNA: TGTGCCAGCAGCCAAGATAATCGCGGGAGGGCCGAGACCCAGTACTTC. Protein product: CASSQDNRGRAETQYF.

This rearrangement joins TRBV11-1 to TRBJ1-2; TRBD1 agrees at 11 bases. The CDR3 is 15 amino acids. CDR1 SGHAT and CDR2 FQDESV come from the germline V gene (reference sequence). V was pared by 5 bases and J by 4 bases, with 6 bases of the junction left unmatched. CDR3 protein: CASSLGQGDFYGYTF. The CDR3 bases are TGTGCCAGCAGCCTGGGACAGGGGGACTTCTATGGCTACACCTTC.

This rearrangement joins TRBV5-4 to TRBJ2-5; 7 bases map to TRBD1. This CDR3 comprises 14 residues. Looked up from germline, CDR1 is SGHNT and CDR2 is YYREEE (reference sequence). The ends lost 4 bases at V and 1 base at J; junction bases unmatched: 4. CDR3 sequence: CASSRGQSQETQYF. The DNA of the CDR3 is TGTGCCAGCAGCCGGGGACAGAGCCAAGAGACCCAGTACTTC.

V and J are TRBV4-1 and TRBJ2-7; tentative D call: TRBD2 (6 bases). The V gene lost 2 bases and the J gene lost 7 bases, with 18 bases spanning the gap. CDR1 and CDR2 (germline): MGHRA, YSYEKL. The CDR3 runs 15 residues. The CDR3 loop reads CASSQPGTPPWEQYF. The CDR3 DNA reads TGCGCCAGCAGCCAACCCGGGACTCCGCCTTGGGAGCAGTACTTC.

This clone was observed a single time. The rearrangement uses TRBV7-2 and TRBJ2-7; maybe TRBD1 (6 bases). V dropped 1 base and J dropped 6 bases, with 13 bases sitting between them. The CDR3 is 14 residues long. Germline V gene sequence: CDR1 SGHTA, CDR2 FQGNSA. DNA of the CDR3: TGTGCCAGCAGCTTAGGGGGATACAGGGCCGAGCAGTACTTC. Its translation is CASSLGGYRAEQYF.

Here the CDR3 DNA reads TGCGCCAGCAGCCAAAAGTCTAGCGGTGCCTACGAGCAGTACTTC. Protein: CASSQKSSGAYEQYF. This chain links TRBV4-3 with TRBJ2-7; 7 positions match TRBD2. The CDR3 is 15 residues long. Germline trimming cut 2 bases from V and 2 bases from J; bases unmatched to any gene: 6. Germline CDR1 is LGHNA and CDR2 is YSLEER.

The chain joins TRBV2 to TRBJ1-2; TRBD1 might be the D (5 bases). With 5 bases removed from V and 1 base from J, the gap between germline ends came to 14 bases. The CDR3 runs 15 residues. Germline V gene data show CDR1 as SNHLY and CDR2 as FYNNEI. CDR3 bases: TGTGCCAGCAGTCGGTCGGGGCGATTTAACTATGGCTACACCTTC. It yields the protein CASSRSGRFNYGYTF.

The CDR3 loop is CASSFGPGRRTEAFF. DNA of the CDR3: TGTGCCAGCAGCTTCGGCCCAGGGCGCAGGACTGAAGCTTTCTTT. J is TRBJ1-1 and V is TRBV11-2, with a tentative D call TRBD1 (5 bases). CDR3 size: 15 residues. Germline loops: CDR1 SGHAT, CDR2 FQNNGV. Trimming took off 3 bases at V and 5 bases at J, with 16 bases between the two ends.

V usage is TRBV4-3 and J usage is TRBJ1-2; D is unresolved. CDR1 and CDR2 (germline): LGHNA, YSLEER. Deletions cut 3 bases from V and 0 bases from J, with 11 bases between. The CDR3 covers 15 residues. The CDR3: CASSQSPTPNYGYTF. In DNA, the CDR3 is TGCGCCAGCAGCCAGTCCCCTACCCCTAACTATGGCTACACCTTC.

This chain links TRBV9 with TRBJ2-3, with 9 bases matching TRBD1. Germline V gene data show CDR1 as SGDLS and CDR2 as YYNGEE. This CDR3 is 15 amino acids long. With V trimmed by 0 bases and J by 6 bases, 5 bases remained unmatched. Here the CDR3 DNA reads TGTGCCAGCAGCGTAGCGGGACAGGGTGTGGATACGCAGTATTTT. Translating gives CASSVAGQGVDTQYF.

CDR3 region: CASSLGTGGIYEQYF. For the CDR3, the DNA is TGTGCCAGCAGTCTTGGGACAGGGGGAATCTACGAGCAGTACTTC. The V call is TRBV6-5, the J call TRBJ2-7; TRBD1 agrees at 11 bases. This CDR3 spans 15 amino acids. Germline V gene data show CDR1 as MNHEY and CDR2 as SVGAGI. The ends lost 5 bases at V and 3 bases at J; junction bases unmatched: 6.

CDR3 residues: CASSHSIGSSGANVLTF. Here the CDR3 DNA reads TGTGCCAGCTCCCACTCTATAGGGTCCTCTGGGGCCAACGTCCTGACTTTC. The chain has TRBV9 and TRBJ2-6; D unresolved. In germline, CDR1 is SGDLS, CDR2 YYNGEE. The CDR3 has 17 amino acids. Trimming removed 7 bases at V and 0 bases at J, with 17 bases between.

The CDR3 loop reads CAWSDNPGATYEQYF. CDR3 in DNA: TGTGCCTGGAGCGACAACCCAGGGGCCACCTACGAGCAGTACTTC. The chain employs TRBV30 and TRBJ2-7, with D maybe TRBD1 (6 bases). The CDR3 totals 15 residues. V lost 3 bases and J 2 bases, leaving 17 bases between the germline ends. CDR1 is GTSNPN and CDR2 is SVGIG in the germline V gene (reference sequence).

The rearrangement joins TRBV6-5 to TRBJ1-3; a possible D gene is TRBD1 (6 bases). The ends were cut back, 6 bases at V and 4 bases at J, with 13 bases in the middle. This CDR3 has 14 residues. Germline V gene data show CDR1 as MNHEY and CDR2 as SVGAGI. The DNA for the CDR3 is TGTGCCAGCAGCCACACAGGGATAGGAAACACCATATATTTT. It translates to CASSHTGIGNTIYF.

This chain uses TRBV27 with TRBJ2-7; TRBD1 is a possible D gene (6 bases). Deletions cut 7 bases from V and 5 bases from J, with 18 bases between. The CDR3 sequence is 14 residues long. CDR1 MNHEY and CDR2 SMNVEV come from the germline V gene (reference sequence). The CDR3 is CASTRNRDNHEQYF. The CDR3 DNA follows: TGTGCCAGCACCCGAAACAGGGACAACCACGAGCAGTACTTC.

This clone was seen a single time. The chain employs TRBV4-2 and TRBJ2-5; D perhaps matches TRBD1 (6 bases). The V and J ends lost 0 bases and 5 bases respectively, with 19 bases between them. The CDR3 runs 17 residues. Germline V gene data show CDR1 as LGHNA and CDR2 as YNFKEQ. DNA of the CDR3: TGTGCCAGCAGCCAAGATGTTGGGTTCAGGGGCGGGGAGACCCAGTACTTC. As protein: CASSQDVGFRGGETQYF.

The gene calls are TRBV30 and TRBJ1-5, with TRBD1 identical over 10 bases. The CDR3 is 14 amino acids. From germline, CDR1 is GTSNPN and CDR2 SVGIG (reference sequence). J lost 15 bases, V lost 2 bases, and 13 bases had no gene match. The CDR3 region has the DNA TGTGCCTGGAGTACCGGGACAGGGGACGGGCAGTGGCATTTT. Translating it yields CAWSTGTGDGQWHF.

The CDR3: CASSADRDILIRAYEQYF. CDR3 sequence (DNA): TGTGCCAGCAGCGCCGACAGGGATATATTGATAAGAGCCTACGAGCAGTACTTC. The rearrangement joins TRBV5-8 to TRBJ2-7, with TRBD1 matching 7 bases. Per germline, CDR1 SGHTS and CDR2 YDEGEE. V shed 4 bases, J shed 2 bases, and the junction held 18 bases outside the gene matches. CDR3 length equals 18 residues.

V gene TRBV6-1 combines with J gene TRBJ2-7; D is undetermined. The CDR3 sequence is 14 residues long. Trimming stripped 1 base from V and 5 bases from J, with 12 bases between. Germline V lookup: CDR1 MNHNS, CDR2 SASEGT. The CDR3 DNA is TGTGCCAGCAGTGAAGTATCCAGAGTAGACGAGCAGTACTTC. Residues: CASSEVSRVDEQYF.

This clone was found a few times. The chain uses TRBV4-2 and TRBJ1-1; 8 bases match TRBD1. CDR3 length: 17 amino acids. Germline V gives CDR1 LGHNA, CDR2 YNFKEQ. The ends lost 0 bases at V and 5 bases at J; junction bases unmatched: 11. The CDR3 loop is CASSQDTGTGGWTEAFF. The DNA of the CDR3 is TGTGCCAGCAGCCAAGATACGGGGACAGGAGGGTGGACTGAAGCTTTCTTT.